The source of this T cell receptor (beta chain) is a study of T cell changes during pregnancy in multiple sclerosis. The CDR3 is 15 residues long. The V gene lost 5 bases and the J gene lost 5 bases, with 15 bases spanning the gap. Germline lookup yields CDR1 MNHNS and CDR2 SASEGT. Clones were read by immunoSEQ multiplex PCR, and TCRdb kept only the in-frame ones, dropping some. Of 80,000 to 130,000 clones listed, around 92% were seen once; the top ten hold about 0.9%. V is TRBV6-1 and J is TRBJ2-2; weak D call: TRBD2 (6 bases). This clonotype originated in a female donor with multiple sclerosis, enrolled in a pregnancy study. Sequencing used peripheral blood, obtained before pregnancy. CDR3 in DNA: TGTGCCAGCAGTTGGGACTCCTCCTTTACCGGGGAGCTGTTTTTT. Protein sequence: CASSWDSSFTGELFF.